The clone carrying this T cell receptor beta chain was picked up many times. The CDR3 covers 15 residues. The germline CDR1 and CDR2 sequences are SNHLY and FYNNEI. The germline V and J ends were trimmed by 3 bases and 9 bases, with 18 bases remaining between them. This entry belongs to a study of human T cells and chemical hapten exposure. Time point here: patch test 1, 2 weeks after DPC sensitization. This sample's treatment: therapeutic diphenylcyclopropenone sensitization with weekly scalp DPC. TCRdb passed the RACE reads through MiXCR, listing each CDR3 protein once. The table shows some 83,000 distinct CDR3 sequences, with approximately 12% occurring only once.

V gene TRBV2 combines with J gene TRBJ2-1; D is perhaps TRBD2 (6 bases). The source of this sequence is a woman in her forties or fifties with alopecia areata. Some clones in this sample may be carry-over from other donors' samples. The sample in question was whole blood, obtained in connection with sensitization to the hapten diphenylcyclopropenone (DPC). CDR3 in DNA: TGTGCCAGCAGTGATGAGGGGACTCCCCCCAGTGAGCAGTTCTTC. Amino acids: CASSDEGTPPSEQFF.